The sequence of this TCR beta chain was determined in a study of CD8 T cells in Susac syndrome. With 8 bases removed from V and 1 base from J, the gap between germline ends came to 8 bases. Per the germline V gene, CDR1 is SGHTA and CDR2 is FQGTGA. The length of the CDR3 is 12 residues. Whole-study findings and limits: As acknowledged by the study, its TCR sequencing and HLA analysis included a relatively small number of individuals.

The sequenced target, TCR beta, came from blood CD8+ and CD4+ T cells. Random hexamers primed reverse transcription of about 0.45 to 1 ug RNA. Amplification of TCR beta CDR3 by immunoSEQ multiplex PCR spanned 54 Vbeta and 13 Jbeta. From the immunoSEQ multiplex PCR reads, TCRdb called clonotypes with MiXCR, one entry per CDR3 protein. The repertoire holds 130,000 or so distinct CDR3 sequences, with roughly 94% as singletons. Concerning this clonotype: The antigen is unknown.

The sample comprised CD4+ T cells from PBMCs. The TCR sequence derives from a human donor in good health. The chain has TRBV7-3 and TRBJ1-1; a weak D match, TRBD1 (5 bases). The CDR3 nucleotides read TGTGCCAGCGGGCAGGGGAACACTGAAGCTTTCTTT. This translates into CASGQGNTEAFF.